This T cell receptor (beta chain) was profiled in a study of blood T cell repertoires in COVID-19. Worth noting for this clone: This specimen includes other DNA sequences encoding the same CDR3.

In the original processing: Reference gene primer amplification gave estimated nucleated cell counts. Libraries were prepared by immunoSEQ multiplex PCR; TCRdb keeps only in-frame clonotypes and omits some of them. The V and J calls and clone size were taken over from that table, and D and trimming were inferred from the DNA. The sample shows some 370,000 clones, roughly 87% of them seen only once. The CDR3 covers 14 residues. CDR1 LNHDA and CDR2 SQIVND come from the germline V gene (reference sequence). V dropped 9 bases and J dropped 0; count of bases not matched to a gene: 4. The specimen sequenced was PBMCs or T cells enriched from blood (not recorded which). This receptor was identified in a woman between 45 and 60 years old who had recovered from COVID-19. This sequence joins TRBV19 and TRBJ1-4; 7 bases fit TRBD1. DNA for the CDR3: TGTGCCAGCAGGGGGGATGCAACTAATGAAAAACTGTTTTTT. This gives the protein CASRGDATNEKLFF.